Below, one TCR beta chain is given with its context. Its antigen is undetermined. The entry originates in a study of cytomegalovirus exposure and HLA in healthy donors. Points from the study as a whole: Only CMV serostatus was available as immune exposure information. Among the most significant clusters, several appeared linked to common viral pathogens in a later analysis. An analysis that was carried out later associated 16,000 or so TCR beta sequences with HLA alleles at 0.05 false discovery rate. Later genetic work tied a missense DCLRE1C variant to beta-chain V and J trimming.

This PCR relied on a set of 60 Vbeta primers and 13 Jbeta primers. Using immunoSEQ multiplex PCR, the repertoire was profiled, and TCRdb retains in-frame clones only, with some absent. The table has over 150,000 clones, 80% seen once. V was clipped by 0 bases and J by 2 bases, with 6 bases between them. The CDR3 is 14 amino acids. Germline V CDR1 and CDR2: MNHEY, SVGAGI. The chain employs TRBV6-5 and TRBJ2-3, with D perhaps TRBD2 (5 bases). The TCR was taken from a man between 18 and 29 years old in good health and CMV-seropositive. The source material was PBMCs. The CDR3 loop reads CASSYSRDTDTQYF. Here the CDR3 DNA reads TGTGCCAGCAGTTACTCGAGGGACACAGATACGCAGTATTTT.